These 12 T cell receptor beta chains share one sample of origin, sequenced in a study of cytomegalovirus exposure and HLA in healthy donors. The PCR was carried out with 60 Vbeta primers and 13 Jbeta primers. Sequencing used immunoSEQ multiplex PCR; TCRdb keeps in-frame clones, though not all of them. The table records 150,000 to 250,000 clones, 70% to 85% of them present only once. Sequencing input: PBMCs. The receptors derive from a boy aged 2 to 9 in good health and CMV-seronegative.

V is TRBV19 and J is TRBJ1-1; 7 positions agree with TRBD1. V gave up 9 bases and J gave up 0 bases; unmatched junction bases: 4. This CDR3 comprises 13 residues. Germline CDR1 reads LNHDA; CDR2 reads SQIVND (reference sequence). The CDR3 sequence: CASRDRLNTEAFF. The CDR3 nucleotides are TGTGCCAGCAGGGACAGATTGAACACTGAAGCTTTCTTT.

The chain carries TRBV5-5 and TRBJ2-3, with a weak D call TRBD2 (6 bases). CDR1 is SGHKS and CDR2 is YYEKEE in the germline V gene (reference sequence). The V end was cut by 3 bases, the J end by 4 bases, with 12 bases between. The CDR3 has 14 residues. CDR3 sequence reads: CASSSSGGSDTQYF. DNA of the CDR3: TGTGCCAGCAGCTCTTCCGGGGGATCAGATACGCAGTATTTT.

The chain combines TRBV2 with TRBJ1-3; D might be TRBD1 (6 bases). Germline V gene lookup returns CDR1 SNHLY and CDR2 FYNNEI. V lost 5 bases and J 7 bases, leaving 24 bases between the germline ends. The CDR3 extends over 17 amino acids. In DNA, the CDR3 is TGTGCCAGCAGTCCTGTCCGGGACACCGGGAATTTGAACACCATATATTTT. Protein product: CASSPVRDTGNLNTIYF.

The J gene is TRBJ1-2, the V gene TRBV7-9; perhaps TRBD1 as D (5 bases). V dropped 4 bases and J dropped 3 bases, with 15 bases sitting between them. CDR1 and CDR2 from the germline V gene are SEHNR and FQNEAQ (reference sequence). The CDR3 runs 15 residues. CDR3 coding DNA: TGTGCCAGCAGCTCGCATTTCAGGGAGGACTATGGCTACACCTTC. Protein sequence: CASSSHFREDYGYTF.

This clone was counted a few times. The V call is TRBV6-1, the J call TRBJ1-2; 8 bases fit TRBD1. The CDR3 extends over 12 amino acids. The V gene end was trimmed by 6 bases and the J gene end by 8 bases; junction bases not matched to a gene: 5. Per germline, CDR1 MNHNS and CDR2 SASEGT. CDR3 sequence reads: CASSEGTGGYTF. CDR3 coding DNA: TGTGCCAGCAGCGAGGGGACAGGAGGCTACACCTTC.

The V gene is TRBV18, the J gene TRBJ1-1; D is unresolved. The CDR3 spans 15 residues. Trimming removed 2 bases from V and 1 base from J, with 11 bases in between. Per germline, CDR1 KGHSH and CDR2 LQKENI. The DNA for the CDR3 is TGTGCCAGCTCACCAGTCCAGGTGGGGAACACTGAAGCTTTCTTT. Residues: CASSPVQVGNTEAFF.

The V call is TRBV4-1, the J call TRBJ1-6, with 9 bases aligning to TRBD1. The CDR3 is 14 residues long. J gave up 7 bases and V 4 bases, and 2 bases lay outside the gene matches. Looked up from germline, CDR1 is MGHRA and CDR2 is YSYEKL. The CDR3 DNA follows: TGCGCCAGCAGCCCACAGGGGGCAAATTCACCCCTCCACTTT. Protein sequence: CASSPQGANSPLHF.

The rearrangement joins TRBV7-2 to TRBJ2-2; 10 positions agree with TRBD1. Trimming cost V 6 bases and J 3 bases; bases outside gene matches: 1. CDR1 is SGHTA, CDR2 FQGNSA, per germline. The CDR3 has 14 amino acids. The CDR3 sequence is CASRTGGDTGELFF. The CDR3 region has the DNA TGTGCCAGCAGGACAGGGGGCGACACCGGGGAGCTGTTTTTT.

The chain uses TRBV9 and TRBJ2-7, with D possibly matching TRBD2 (5 bases). Germline V lookup: CDR1 SGDLS, CDR2 YYNGEE. V was trimmed by 1 base and J by 0 bases, leaving 8 bases between them. There are 14 residues in the CDR3. CDR3 region: CASSVTGSSYEQYF. The CDR3 DNA sequence: TGTGCCAGCAGCGTAACGGGGAGCTCCTACGAGCAGTACTTC.

This chain uses TRBV4-3 with TRBJ1-6; the D is unclear. V lost 1 base and J lost 10, with 17 bases in between. This CDR3 region has 16 residues. Germline CDR1 is LGHNA and CDR2 is YSLEER. CDR3: CASSQVRVQVVSPLHF. The CDR3 DNA sequence: TGCGCCAGCAGCCAAGTTCGAGTGCAGGTGGTCTCACCCCTCCACTTT.

This clone appeared a single time. The genes are TRBV11-1 and TRBJ2-2, with 7 bases identical to TRBD1. The CDR3 loop spans 15 amino acids. CDR1 and CDR2 from the germline V gene are SGHAT and FQDESV (reference sequence). The junction had 2 bases not matched to a gene; V was cut back by 1 base and J by 3 bases. The CDR3 DNA is TGTGCCAGCAGCTTAGGGACAGGTGACACCGGGGAGCTGTTTTTT. Translating it yields CASSLGTGDTGELFF.

The chain has TRBV19 and TRBJ2-7; a possible D gene is TRBD1 (5 bases). V gave up 6 bases and J gave up 0 bases, with 9 bases separating them. The CDR3 runs to 13 residues. Germline values: CDR1 LNHDA, CDR2 SQIVND (reference sequence). The CDR3 coding sequence is TGTGCCAGTAGAAAGACAGACTCCTACGAGCAGTACTTC. This codes for CASRKTDSYEQYF.